The 9 T cell receptor beta chains presented below share a single source sample, sequenced in a study of blood T cell repertoires in COVID-19. Data came from immunoSEQ multiplex PCR; TCRdb stores just in-frame clones and leaves some out. The sample records 150,000 to 200,000 clones, over 75% being singletons. Sample: peripheral blood. The source is a human donor in a cohort sampled during active COVID-19.

The V call is TRBV5-6, the J call TRBJ2-7; 14 bases fit TRBD2. Trimming cost V 4 bases and J 2 bases; bases outside gene matches: 2. This CDR3 has 15 amino acids. Per germline, CDR1 SGHDT and CDR2 YYEEEE. Here the CDR3 reads CASSRGLAGAYEQYF. In DNA, the CDR3 is TGTGCCAGCAGCAGGGGACTAGCGGGGGCCTACGAGCAGTACTTC.

The V gene is TRBV30, the J gene TRBJ2-7; TRBD1 aligns across 8 bases. The CDR3 extends over 14 amino acids. Per germline, CDR1 GTSNPN and CDR2 SVGIG (reference sequence). Trimming removed 3 bases from V and 4 bases from J; junction bases left unmatched: 8. The CDR3 sequence: CAWREAGGGYEQYF. CDR3 DNA: TGTGCCTGGAGAGAGGCAGGGGGCGGATACGAGCAGTACTTC.

The J gene is TRBJ2-7, the V gene TRBV3-1 (or the pseudogene TRBV3-2), with 8 bases that match TRBD2. Germline-derived CDR1 and CDR2 are LGHDT and YNNKEL (reference sequence). The V gene end was trimmed by 7 bases and the J gene end by 4 bases; junction bases not matched to a gene: 6. This CDR3 is 13 amino acids long. Here the CDR3 DNA reads TGTGCCAGCACTAGCGGGTACAGTTACGAGCAGTACTTC. Protein sequence: CASTSGYSYEQYF.

This clone came up a few times. The genes are TRBV10-1 and TRBJ2-3; D ambiguous. CDR1 and CDR2 (germline): WNHNN, SYGVQD (reference sequence). V was pared by 2 bases and J by 4 bases, with 13 bases between. The CDR3 extends over 15 amino acids. The CDR3 DNA reads TGCGCCAGCAGTGAGAACCTCCCTGGAGCAGATACGCAGTATTTT. This translates into CASSENLPGADTQYF.

The genes are TRBV5-4 and TRBJ1-1; TRBD1 is a possible D gene (6 bases). This CDR3 has 14 residues. CDR1 and CDR2 (germline): SGHNT, YYREEE (reference sequence). Trimming removed 4 bases at V and 1 base at J, with 11 bases between. Here the CDR3 DNA reads TGTGCCAGCAGCACCCCGACAGGGAACACTGAAGCTTTCTTT. Protein: CASSTPTGNTEAFF. Full variable domain (outside the CDR3, taken from reference TRBV5-4 and TRBJ1-1): ETGVTQSPTHLIKTRGQQVTLRCSSQSGHNTVSWYQQALGQGPQFIFQYYREEENGRGNFPPRFSGLQFPNYSSELNVNALELDDSALYLCASSTPTGNTEAFFGQGTRLTVV.

The rearrangement uses TRBV18 and TRBJ2-7, with 7 positions matching TRBD1. The CDR3 runs to 16 residues. The germline CDR1 and CDR2 sequences are KGHSH and LQKENI. Germline trimming cut 3 bases from V and 2 bases from J; bases unmatched to any gene: 10. The DNA of the CDR3 is TGTGCCAGCTCACCCCAAGGGACAGTCCCTCCCTACGAGCAGTACTTC. This translates into CASSPQGTVPPYEQYF.

The V call is TRBV16, the J call TRBJ1-2; 9 bases match TRBD1. CDR1 is KGHSY and CDR2 is FQNENV in the germline V gene. The CDR3 is made up of 16 amino acids. J lost 4 bases, V lost 2 bases, and 8 bases had no gene match. This CDR3 reads CASSQPDPGQGYGYTF. The CDR3 DNA sequence: TGTGCCAGCAGCCAACCCGATCCGGGACAGGGCTATGGCTACACCTTC.

The chain links TRBV19 to TRBJ2-2; 7 bases fit TRBD2. The CDR3 extends over 15 amino acids. Germline V CDR1 and CDR2: LNHDA, SQIVND (reference sequence). The trim removed 3 bases at V and 5 bases at J, leaving 6 bases unmatched. The CDR3 bases are TGTGCCAGTAGTATCTCCCTAGCGGCTACCGGGGAGCTGTTTTTT. Amino acid sequence: CASSISLAATGELFF.

The chain links TRBV2 to TRBJ2-6, with a tentative D call TRBD2 (6 bases). Trimming removed 2 bases at V and 0 bases at J, with 14 bases between. The germline CDR1 and CDR2 sequences are SNHLY and FYNNEI. The length of the CDR3 is 18 residues. The CDR3 nucleotides are TGTGCCAGCAGTGAACGTACGGCGGGGAGCTCTGGGGCCAACGTCCTGACTTTC. Amino acid sequence: CASSERTAGSSGANVLTF.